Listed below are T cell receptor beta chains from one sample, sequenced in a study of control samples from healthy donors and cancer patients. TCRdb's table, derived via immunoSEQ multiplex PCR, lists solely in-frame clones and lacks some. The sample carries 57,000 or so clones, 90% to 95% recorded once. The material sequenced was blood. Receptors originate from a man aged 25-40 years in good health. Both conserved end residues are part of each CDR3. A D gene is named only where the DNA matches it firmly.

CDR3 protein: CSVDWEGQGRGTEAFF; D gene: TRBD1; V gene: TRBV29-1
CDR3 protein: CASSPGDPGRDGYTF; D gene: .; V gene: TRBV7-9
CDR3 protein: CASSLGLAGGSDEQFF; D gene: TRBD2; V gene: TRBV18
CDR3 protein: CASSLQGPDTQYF; D gene: .; V gene: TRBV7-2
CDR3 protein: CASSLTGVNGYTF; D gene: .; V gene: TRBV5-1
CDR3 protein: CASSLAGQPGTEAFF; D gene: .; V gene: TRBV11-3
CDR3 protein: CASSQYSTGGRTEAFF; D gene: TRBD1; V gene: TRBV4-2
CDR3 protein: CAISDGTGGYEQFF; D gene: TRBD1; V gene: TRBV10-3
CDR3 protein: CASSGEGPHYEQYF; D gene: .; V gene: TRBV9
CDR3 protein: CASRDTGTGETQYF; D gene: .; V gene: TRBV4-1
CDR3 protein: CASSDGGAVETQYF; D gene: TRBD2; V gene: TRBV5-1
CDR3 protein: CASSPTGTSRDNEQFF; D gene: .; V gene: TRBV28
CDR3 protein: CASSPDRAPSQGPQHF; D gene: TRBD1; V gene: TRBV6-2/TRBV6-3
CDR3 protein: CASSSRQGAEEQYF; D gene: TRBD1; V gene: TRBV7-6
CDR3 protein: CASSFTADTQYF; D gene: .; V gene: TRBV6-2/TRBV6-3
CDR3 protein: CASSGTGTSGYNEQFF; D gene: TRBD2; V gene: TRBV9
CDR3 protein: CASSVGGAGSRNTEAFF; D gene: .; V gene: TRBV9
CDR3 protein: CASSLDRGAFEKLFF; D gene: .; V gene: TRBV11-2
CDR3 protein: CASSQNSRYGYTF; D gene: .; V gene: TRBV3-1/TRBV3-2
CDR3 protein: CASSGQLSNQPQHF; D gene: .; V gene: TRBV3-1/TRBV3-2
CDR3 protein: CASRLAGGQETQYF; D gene: TRBD2; V gene: TRBV19
CDR3 protein: CASSPADRGLGSPLHF; D gene: TRBD1; V gene: TRBV5-6
CDR3 protein: CASSEWTGAMGYGYTF; D gene: TRBD1; V gene: TRBV6-1
CDR3 protein: CASSRKEVNYGYTF; D gene: .; V gene: TRBV6-2/TRBV6-3